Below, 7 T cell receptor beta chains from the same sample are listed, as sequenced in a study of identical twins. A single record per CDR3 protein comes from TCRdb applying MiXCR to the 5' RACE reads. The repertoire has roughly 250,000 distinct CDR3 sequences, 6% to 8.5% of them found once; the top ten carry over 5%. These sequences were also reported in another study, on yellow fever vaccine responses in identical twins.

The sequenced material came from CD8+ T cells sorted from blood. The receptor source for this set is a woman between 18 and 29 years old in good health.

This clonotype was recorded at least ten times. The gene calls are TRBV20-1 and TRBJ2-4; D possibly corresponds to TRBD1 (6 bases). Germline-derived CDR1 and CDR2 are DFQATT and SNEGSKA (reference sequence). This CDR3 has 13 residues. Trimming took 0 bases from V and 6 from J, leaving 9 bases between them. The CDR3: CSARELGGNIQYF. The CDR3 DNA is TGCAGTGCTAGAGAGTTAGGGGGAAACATTCAGTACTTC.

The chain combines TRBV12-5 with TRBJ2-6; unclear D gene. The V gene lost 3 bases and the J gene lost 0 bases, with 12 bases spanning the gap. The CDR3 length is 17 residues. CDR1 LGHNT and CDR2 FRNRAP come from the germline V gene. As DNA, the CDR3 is TGTGCTAGTGGTTTAGAGCAGGCCCTCTCTGGGGCCAACGTCCTGACTTTC. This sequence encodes CASGLEQALSGANVLTF.

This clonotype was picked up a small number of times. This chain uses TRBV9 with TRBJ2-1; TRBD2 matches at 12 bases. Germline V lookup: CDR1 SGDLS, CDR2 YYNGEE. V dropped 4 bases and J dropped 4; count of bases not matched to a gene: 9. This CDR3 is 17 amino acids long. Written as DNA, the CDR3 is TGTGCCAGCAGCCACGGGGCTAGCGGGGGGGAATACAATGAGCAGTTCTTC. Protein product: CASSHGASGGEYNEQFF.

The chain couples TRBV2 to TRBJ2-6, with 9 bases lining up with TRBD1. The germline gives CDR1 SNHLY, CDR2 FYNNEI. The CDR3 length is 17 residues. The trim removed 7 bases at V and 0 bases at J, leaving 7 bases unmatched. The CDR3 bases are TGTGCCAGCACCCTAGGACAGGGGCCCTCTGGGGCCAACGTCCTGACTTTC. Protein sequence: CASTLGQGPSGANVLTF. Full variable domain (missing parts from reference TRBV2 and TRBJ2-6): EPEVTQTPSHQVTQMGQEVILRCVPISNHLYFYWYRQILGQKVEFLVSFYNNEISEKSEIFDDQFSVERPDGSNFTLKIRSTKLEDSAMYFCASTLGQGPSGANVLTFGAGSRLTVL.

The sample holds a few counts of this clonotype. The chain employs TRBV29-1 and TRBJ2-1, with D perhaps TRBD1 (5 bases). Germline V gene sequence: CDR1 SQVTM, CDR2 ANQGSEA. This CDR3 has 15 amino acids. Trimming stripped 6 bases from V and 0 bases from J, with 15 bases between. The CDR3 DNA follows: TGCAGCGTCTCAGGGTTGCCAGGCTCCTACAATGAGCAGTTCTTC. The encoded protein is CSVSGLPGSYNEQFF.

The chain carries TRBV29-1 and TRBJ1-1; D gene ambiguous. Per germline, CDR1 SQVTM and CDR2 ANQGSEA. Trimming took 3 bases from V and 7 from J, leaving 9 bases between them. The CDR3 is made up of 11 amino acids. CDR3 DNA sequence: TGCAGCGTTGATGTTGGGAATGAAGCTTTCTTT. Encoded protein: CSVDVGNEAFF.

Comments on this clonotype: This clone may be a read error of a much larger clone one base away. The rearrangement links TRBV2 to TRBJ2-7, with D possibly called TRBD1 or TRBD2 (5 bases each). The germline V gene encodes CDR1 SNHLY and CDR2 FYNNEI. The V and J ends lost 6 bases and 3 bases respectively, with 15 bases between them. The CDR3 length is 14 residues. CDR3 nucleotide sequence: TGTGCCAGCAGGAGGGACGTGGGCGACTACGAGCAGTACTTC. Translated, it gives CASRRDVGDYEQYF.